These T cell receptor beta chains were read from a single sample in a study of CD8 T cells in ankylosing spondylitis. TCRdb independently ran MiXCR on the 5' RACE reads; one entry per CDR3 protein. The sample carries some 840,000 distinct CDR3 sequences, 10% to 15% recorded once. Sequenced input: blood, either unsorted or a sorted T cell fraction (not recorded which). The source is a male donor with ankylosing spondylitis. CDR3s include the opening cysteine and the closing phenylalanine or tryptophan. D genes are given only for firm matches.

d_call	v_call	cdr3_aa
TRBD2	TRBV11-2	CASSPGRINTGELFF
TRBD1	TRBV4-3	CASSQEWDRPYTQYF
TRBD1	TRBV12-3/TRBV12-4	CASSPRRQGEQYF
NA	TRBV7-2	CASSLLTSSEKLFF
TRBD2	TRBV7-9	CASNRGDNTGELFF
NA	TRBV7-9	CASSFSVPPLHF
TRBD2	TRBV18	CASSPNPGVAGNPTYEQYF
NA	TRBV20-1	CSARDPRTVNTEAFF
TRBD2	TRBV4-3	CASSPGLGSSYNEQFF
TRBD1	TRBV6-1	CASSLHGDRGVETQYF
TRBD1	TRBV24-1	CATSDLDRGVGNEQFF
NA	TRBV7-2	CASSLQDSLSYTQYF
NA	TRBV7-6	CASSFPGAASPLHF
TRBD2	TRBV7-6	CATRRLAGKTGELFF
NA	TRBV25-1	CASSEESSYNSPLHF
TRBD2	TRBV7-2	CASSSVSGGFYEQYF
NA	TRBV29-1	CSVPKAYQETQYF